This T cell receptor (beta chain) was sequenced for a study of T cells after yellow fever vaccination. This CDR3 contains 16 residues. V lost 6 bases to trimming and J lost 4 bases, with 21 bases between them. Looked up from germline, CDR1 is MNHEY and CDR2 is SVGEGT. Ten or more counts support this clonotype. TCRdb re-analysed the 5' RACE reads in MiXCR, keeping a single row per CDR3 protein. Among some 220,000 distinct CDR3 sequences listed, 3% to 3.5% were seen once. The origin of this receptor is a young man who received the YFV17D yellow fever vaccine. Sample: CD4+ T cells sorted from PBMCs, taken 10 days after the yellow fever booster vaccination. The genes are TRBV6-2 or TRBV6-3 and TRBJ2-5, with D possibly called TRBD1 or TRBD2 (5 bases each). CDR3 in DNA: TGTGCCAGCAGCCTTGGACTTTCTAACCAGGGAGAGACCCAGTACTTC. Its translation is CASSLGLSNQGETQYF.